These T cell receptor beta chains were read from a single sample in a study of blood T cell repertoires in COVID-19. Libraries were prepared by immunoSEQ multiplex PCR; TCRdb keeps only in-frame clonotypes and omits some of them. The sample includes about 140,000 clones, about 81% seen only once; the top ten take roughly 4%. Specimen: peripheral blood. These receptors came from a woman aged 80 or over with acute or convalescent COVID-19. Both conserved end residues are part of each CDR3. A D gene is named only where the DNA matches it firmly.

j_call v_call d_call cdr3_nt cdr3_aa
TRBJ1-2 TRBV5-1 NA TGCGCCAGCAGCCGGGACACCTATGGCTACACCTTC CASSRDTYGYTF
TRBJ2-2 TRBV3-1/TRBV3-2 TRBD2 TGTGCCAGCAGCCAAACCGGGACTAGCGGGAGGACCGGGGAGCTGTTTTTT CASSQTGTSGRTGELFF
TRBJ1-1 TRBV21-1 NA TGTGCCAGCAGCAAAGAGGAAGCGGGGGGAGGTAAAACTGAAGCTTTCTTT CASSKEEAGGGKTEAFF
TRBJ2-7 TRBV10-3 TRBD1 TGTGCCATCAGTGGGGCGATAGACAGGGGGTTTTTGTACGAGCAGTACTTC CAISGAIDRGFLYEQYF
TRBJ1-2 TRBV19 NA TGTGCCAGTAGTCAGGGCCTCTCGTCCGGTGGCTACACCTTC CASSQGLSSGGYTF
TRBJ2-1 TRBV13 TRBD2 TGTGCCAGCAGCGGGACTAGCGGGGGGTCGTACAATGAGCAGTTCTTC CASSGTSGGSYNEQFF
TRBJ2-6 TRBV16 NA TGTGCCAGCAGCCAATCTATCCCGCGCTCTGGGGCCAACGTCCTGACTTTC CASSQSIPRSGANVLTF
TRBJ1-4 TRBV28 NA TGTGCCAGCAGTTCCTCCGGTGCAACTAATGAAAAACTGTTTTTT CASSSSGATNEKLFF
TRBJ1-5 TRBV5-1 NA TGCGCCAGCAGCTTCGACAACCCGAGCAATCAGCCCCAGCATTTT CASSFDNPSNQPQHF
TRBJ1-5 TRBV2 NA TGTGCCAGCAGTGAAACGACAGGAATTTATCAGCCCCAGCATTTT CASSETTGIYQPQHF
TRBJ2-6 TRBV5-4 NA TGTGCCAGCAGCTTTCCAGGGAATGGGGCCAACGTCCTGACTTTC CASSFPGNGANVLTF
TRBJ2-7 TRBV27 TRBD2 TGTGCCAGCAGTCTTGGGACTAGCGGGAGGAGTGGGCAGTACTTC CASSLGTSGRSGQYF
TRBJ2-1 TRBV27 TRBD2 TGTGCCAGCAGTTCCCCCCCAGGGCGCGGGGGGGCCAATGAGCAGTTCTTC CASSSPPGRGGANEQFF
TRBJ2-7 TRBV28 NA TGTGCCAGCACAGTCCCTCAGTTAAACGAGCAGTACTTC CASTVPQLNEQYF
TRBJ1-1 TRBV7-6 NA TGTGCCAGCAGCCCCGGGGGATTCACTGAAGCTTTCTTT CASSPGGFTEAFF